This TCR beta chain was found in a study of blood T cells in healthy people across ages. Study in general: Researchers report that template switching captured about one barcoded beta molecule per two T cells.

In germline, CDR1 is SNHLY, CDR2 FYNNEI. The CDR3 runs 13 residues. V was shortened by 11 bases and J by 2 bases, with 16 bases between the two germline ends. A second about 7 to 12 cycle PCR used barcoded and J-beta primers. CDR3-containing paired-end reads numbered at least 3 million in each sample. TCRdb used MiXCR to reprocess the 5' RACE reads, holding one entry per CDR3 protein. The profile shows about 830,000 distinct CDR3 sequences, about three fifths of them singletons. This clonotype was seen a single time. The rearrangement joins TRBV2 to TRBJ2-7; possibly TRBD2 for D (6 bases). This clonotype originated in a man aged 25 to 45 in good health. Sequencing input: blood. The chain's CDR3 is CAGTGLEPYEQYF. In DNA form, the CDR3 reads TGTGCCGGTACGGGACTTGAGCCCTACGAGCAGTACTTC.